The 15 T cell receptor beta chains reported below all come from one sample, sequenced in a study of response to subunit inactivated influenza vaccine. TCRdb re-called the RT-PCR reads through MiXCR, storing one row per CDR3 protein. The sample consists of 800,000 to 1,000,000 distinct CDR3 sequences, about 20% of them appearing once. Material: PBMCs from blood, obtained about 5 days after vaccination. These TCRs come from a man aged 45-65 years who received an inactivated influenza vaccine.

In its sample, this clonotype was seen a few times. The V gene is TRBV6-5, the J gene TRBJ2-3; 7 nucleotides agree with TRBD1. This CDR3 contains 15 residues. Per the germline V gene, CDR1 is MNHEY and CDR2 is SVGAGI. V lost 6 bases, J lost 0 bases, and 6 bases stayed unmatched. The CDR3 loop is CASRYRDRSTDTQYF. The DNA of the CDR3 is TGTGCCAGCAGGTACCGGGACAGAAGCACAGATACGCAGTATTTT.

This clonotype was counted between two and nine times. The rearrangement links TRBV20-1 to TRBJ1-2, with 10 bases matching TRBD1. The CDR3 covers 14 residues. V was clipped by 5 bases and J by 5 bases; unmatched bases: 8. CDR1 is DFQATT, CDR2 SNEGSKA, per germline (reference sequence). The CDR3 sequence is CSALEGTGEYGYTF. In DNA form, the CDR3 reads TGCAGTGCTCTTGAGGGGACAGGGGAGTATGGCTACACCTTC.

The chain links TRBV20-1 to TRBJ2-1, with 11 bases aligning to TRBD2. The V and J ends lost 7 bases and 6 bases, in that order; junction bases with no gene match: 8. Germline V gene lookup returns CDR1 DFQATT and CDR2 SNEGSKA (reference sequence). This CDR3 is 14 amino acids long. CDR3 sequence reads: CSVPSGRPLNEQFF. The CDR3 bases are TGCAGTGTGCCTAGCGGGAGGCCTCTCAATGAGCAGTTCTTC.

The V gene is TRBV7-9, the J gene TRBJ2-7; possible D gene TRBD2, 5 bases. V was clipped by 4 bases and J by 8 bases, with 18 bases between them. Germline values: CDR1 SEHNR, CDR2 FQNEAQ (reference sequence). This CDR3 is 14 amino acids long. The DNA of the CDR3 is TGTGCCAGCAGCTCGGACTTACCCGCCTCCAAGCAGTACTTC. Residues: CASSSDLPASKQYF.

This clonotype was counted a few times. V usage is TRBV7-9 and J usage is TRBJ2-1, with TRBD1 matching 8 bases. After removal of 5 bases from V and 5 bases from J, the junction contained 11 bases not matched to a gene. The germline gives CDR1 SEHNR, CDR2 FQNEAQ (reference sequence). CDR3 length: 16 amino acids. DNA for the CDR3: TGTGCCAGCAGCCCGTCCCGGGACAGGAATCACAATGAGCAGTTCTTC. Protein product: CASSPSRDRNHNEQFF.

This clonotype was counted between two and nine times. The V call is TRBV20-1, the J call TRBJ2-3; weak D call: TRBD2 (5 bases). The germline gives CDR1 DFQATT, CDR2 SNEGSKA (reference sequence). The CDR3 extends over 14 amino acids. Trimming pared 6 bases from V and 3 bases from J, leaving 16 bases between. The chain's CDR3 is CSASRAVLTDTQYF. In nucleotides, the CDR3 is TGCAGTGCCTCCCGAGCGGTCTTGACAGATACGCAGTATTTT.

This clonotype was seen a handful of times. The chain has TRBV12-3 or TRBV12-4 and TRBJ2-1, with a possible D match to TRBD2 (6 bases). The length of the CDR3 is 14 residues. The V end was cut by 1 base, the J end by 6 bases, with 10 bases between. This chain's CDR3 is CASSLGLGSNEQFF. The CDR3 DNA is TGTGCCAGCAGTTTAGGACTAGGGAGCAATGAGCAGTTCTTC.

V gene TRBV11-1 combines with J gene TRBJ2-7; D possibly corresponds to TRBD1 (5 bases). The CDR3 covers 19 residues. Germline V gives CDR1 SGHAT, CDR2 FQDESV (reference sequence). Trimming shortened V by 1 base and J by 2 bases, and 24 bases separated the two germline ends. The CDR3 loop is CASSLVVAVRAPLPYEQYF. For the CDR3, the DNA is TGTGCCAGCAGCTTAGTTGTGGCGGTCAGGGCCCCACTACCCTACGAGCAGTACTTC.

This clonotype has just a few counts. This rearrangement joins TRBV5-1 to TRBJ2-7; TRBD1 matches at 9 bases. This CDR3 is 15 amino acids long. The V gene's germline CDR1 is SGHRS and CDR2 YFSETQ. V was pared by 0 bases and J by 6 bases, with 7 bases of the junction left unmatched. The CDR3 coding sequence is TGCGCCAGCAGCTTGGTTGGGACAGGGAATGGCGAGCAGTACTTC. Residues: CASSLVGTGNGEQYF.

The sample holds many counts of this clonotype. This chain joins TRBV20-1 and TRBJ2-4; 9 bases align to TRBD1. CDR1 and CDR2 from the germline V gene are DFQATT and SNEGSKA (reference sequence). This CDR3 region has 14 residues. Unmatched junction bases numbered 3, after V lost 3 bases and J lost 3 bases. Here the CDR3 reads CSARGQGNKNIQYF. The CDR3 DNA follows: TGCAGTGCTAGGGGACAGGGAAACAAAAACATTCAGTACTTC.

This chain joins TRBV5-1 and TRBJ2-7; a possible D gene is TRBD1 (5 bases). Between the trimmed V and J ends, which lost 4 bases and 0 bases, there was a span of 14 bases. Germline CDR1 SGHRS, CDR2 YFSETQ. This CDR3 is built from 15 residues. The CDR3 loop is CASSVVPRDSYEQYF. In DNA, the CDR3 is TGCGCCAGCAGCGTCGTCCCCAGGGACTCCTACGAGCAGTACTTC. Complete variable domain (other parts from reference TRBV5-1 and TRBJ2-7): KAGVTQTPRYLIKTRGQQVTLSCSPISGHRSVSWYQQTPGQGLQFLFEYFSETQRNKGNFPGRFSGRQFSNSRSEMNVSTLELGDSALYLCASSVVPRDSYEQYFGPGTRLTVT.

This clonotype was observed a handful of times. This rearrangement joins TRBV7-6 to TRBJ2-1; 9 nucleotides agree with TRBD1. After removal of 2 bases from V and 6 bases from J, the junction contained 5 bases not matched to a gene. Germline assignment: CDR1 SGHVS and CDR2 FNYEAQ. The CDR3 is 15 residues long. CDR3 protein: CASSLLGTGTNEQFF. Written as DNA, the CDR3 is TGTGCCAGCAGCTTATTGGGGACAGGGACCAATGAGCAGTTCTTC.

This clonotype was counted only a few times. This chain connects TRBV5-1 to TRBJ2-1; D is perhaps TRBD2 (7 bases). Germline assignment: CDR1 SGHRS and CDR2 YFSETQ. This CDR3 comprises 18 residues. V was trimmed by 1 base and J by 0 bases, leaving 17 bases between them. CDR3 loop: CASSLRGAIRSSYNEQFF. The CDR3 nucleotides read TGCGCCAGCAGCTTGCGGGGGGCCATTAGAAGCTCCTACAATGAGCAGTTCTTC.

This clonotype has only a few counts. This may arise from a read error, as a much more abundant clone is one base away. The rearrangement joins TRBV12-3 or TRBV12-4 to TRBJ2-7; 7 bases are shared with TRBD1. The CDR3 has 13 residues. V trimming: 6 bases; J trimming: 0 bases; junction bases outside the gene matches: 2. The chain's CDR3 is CASRTGISYEQYF. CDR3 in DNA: TGTGCCAGCAGGACAGGGATCTCCTACGAGCAGTACTTC.

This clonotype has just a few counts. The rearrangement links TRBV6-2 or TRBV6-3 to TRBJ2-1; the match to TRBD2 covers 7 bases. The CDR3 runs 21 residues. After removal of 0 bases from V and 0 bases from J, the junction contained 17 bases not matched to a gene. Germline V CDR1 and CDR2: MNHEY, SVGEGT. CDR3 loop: CASSYSPFYLAGRSSYNEQFF. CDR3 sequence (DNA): TGTGCCAGCAGTTACTCGCCATTTTACTTAGCGGGCAGGAGCTCCTACAATGAGCAGTTCTTC.